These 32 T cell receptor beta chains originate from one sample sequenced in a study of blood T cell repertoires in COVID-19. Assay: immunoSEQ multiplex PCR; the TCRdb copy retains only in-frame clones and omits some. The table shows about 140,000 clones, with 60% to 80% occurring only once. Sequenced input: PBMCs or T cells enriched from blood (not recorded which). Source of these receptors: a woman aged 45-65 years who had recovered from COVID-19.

This CDR3 is CASSPSGATNEKLFF. CDR3 DNA: TGTGCCAGCTCACCTTCAGGGGCAACTAATGAAAAACTGTTTTTT. This chain joins TRBV18 and TRBJ1-4; TRBD1 might be the D (6 bases). This CDR3 has 15 residues. Germline V gives CDR1 KGHSH, CDR2 LQKENI. Trimming shortened V by 3 bases and J by 0 bases, and 8 bases separated the two germline ends.

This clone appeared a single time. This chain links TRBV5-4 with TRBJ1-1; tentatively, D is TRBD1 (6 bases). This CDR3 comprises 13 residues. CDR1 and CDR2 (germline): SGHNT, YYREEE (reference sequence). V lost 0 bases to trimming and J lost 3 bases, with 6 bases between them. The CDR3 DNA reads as TGTGCCAGCAGCTTGGACAGGGACACTGAAGCTTTCTTT. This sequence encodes CASSLDRDTEAFF.

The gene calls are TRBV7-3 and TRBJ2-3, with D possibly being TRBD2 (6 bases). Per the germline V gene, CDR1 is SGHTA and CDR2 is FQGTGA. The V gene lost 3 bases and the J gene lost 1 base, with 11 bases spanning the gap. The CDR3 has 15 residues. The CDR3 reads CASSFRDSGTDTQYF. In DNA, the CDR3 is TGTGCCAGCAGCTTCCGGGACTCAGGCACAGATACGCAGTATTTT.

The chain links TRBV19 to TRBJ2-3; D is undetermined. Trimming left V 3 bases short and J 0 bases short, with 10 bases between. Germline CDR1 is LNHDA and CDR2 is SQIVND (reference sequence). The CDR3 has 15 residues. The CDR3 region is CASSMYSGSTDTQYF. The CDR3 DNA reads TGTGCCAGTAGTATGTACTCAGGAAGCACAGATACGCAGTATTTT.

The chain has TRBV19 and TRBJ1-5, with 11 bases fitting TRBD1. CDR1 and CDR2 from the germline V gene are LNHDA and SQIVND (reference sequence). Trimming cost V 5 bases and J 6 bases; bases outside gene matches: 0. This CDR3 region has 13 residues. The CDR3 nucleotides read TGTGCCAGTAGTGGGACAGGGGGTCAGCCCCAGCATTTT. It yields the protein CASSGTGGQPQHF.

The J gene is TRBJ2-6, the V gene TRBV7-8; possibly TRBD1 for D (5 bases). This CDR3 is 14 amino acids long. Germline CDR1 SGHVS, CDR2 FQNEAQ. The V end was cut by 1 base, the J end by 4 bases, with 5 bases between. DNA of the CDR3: TGTGCCAGCAGCTTAGGGACAGGGGCCAACGTCCTGACTTTC. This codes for CASSLGTGANVLTF.

The CDR3 region has the DNA TGTGCCAGCAGCTTAGCAACCCCTAGCGGCACCGGGGAGCTGTTTTTT. Its protein product is CASSLATPSGTGELFF. The chain is built from TRBV11-3 and TRBJ2-2; 7 bases fit TRBD2. This CDR3 is 16 amino acids long. The V gene's germline CDR1 is SGHNT and CDR2 YENEEA. V dropped 1 base and J dropped 4; count of bases not matched to a gene: 6.

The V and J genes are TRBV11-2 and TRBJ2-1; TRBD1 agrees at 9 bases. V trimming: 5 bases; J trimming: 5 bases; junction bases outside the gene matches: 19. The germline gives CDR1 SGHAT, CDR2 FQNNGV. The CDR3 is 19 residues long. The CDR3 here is CASSRTLITGGSGNNEQFF. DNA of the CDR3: TGTGCCAGCAGCCGAACACTAATCACAGGGGGCAGTGGAAACAATGAGCAGTTCTTC.

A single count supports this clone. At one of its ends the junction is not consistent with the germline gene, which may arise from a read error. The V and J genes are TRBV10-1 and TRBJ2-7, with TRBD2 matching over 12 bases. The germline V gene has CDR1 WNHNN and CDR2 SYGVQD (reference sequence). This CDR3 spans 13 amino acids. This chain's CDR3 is CACRLAGAYEQYF. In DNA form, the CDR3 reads TGCGCCTGCAGACTAGCGGGGGCCTACGAGCAGTACTTC.

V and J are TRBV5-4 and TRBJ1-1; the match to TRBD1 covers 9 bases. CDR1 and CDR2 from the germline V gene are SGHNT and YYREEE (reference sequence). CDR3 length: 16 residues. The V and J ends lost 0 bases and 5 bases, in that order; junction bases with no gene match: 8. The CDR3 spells CASSLGEGQGRTEAFF. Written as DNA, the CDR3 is TGTGCCAGCAGCTTGGGCGAGGGACAGGGAAGGACTGAAGCTTTCTTT.

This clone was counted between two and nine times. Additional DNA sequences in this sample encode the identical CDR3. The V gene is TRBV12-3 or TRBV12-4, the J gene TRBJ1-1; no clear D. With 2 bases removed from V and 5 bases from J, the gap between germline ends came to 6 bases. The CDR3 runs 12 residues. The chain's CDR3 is CASSLSGTEAFF. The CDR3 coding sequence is TGTGCCAGCAGTTTATCGGGGACTGAAGCTTTCTTT.

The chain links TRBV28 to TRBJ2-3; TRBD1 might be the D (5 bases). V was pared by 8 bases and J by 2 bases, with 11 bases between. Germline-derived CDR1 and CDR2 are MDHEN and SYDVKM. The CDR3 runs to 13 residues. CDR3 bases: TGTGCCAGCGGGGCACAGGACACAGATACGCAGTATTTT. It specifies CASGAQDTDTQYF.

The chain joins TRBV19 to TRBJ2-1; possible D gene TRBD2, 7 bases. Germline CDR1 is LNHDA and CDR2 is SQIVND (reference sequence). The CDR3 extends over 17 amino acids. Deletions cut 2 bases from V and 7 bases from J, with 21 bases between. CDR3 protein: CASSISSSGRGGNEQFF. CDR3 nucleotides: TGTGCCAGTAGTATATCTTCTAGCGGCCGAGGGGGGAATGAGCAGTTCTTC.

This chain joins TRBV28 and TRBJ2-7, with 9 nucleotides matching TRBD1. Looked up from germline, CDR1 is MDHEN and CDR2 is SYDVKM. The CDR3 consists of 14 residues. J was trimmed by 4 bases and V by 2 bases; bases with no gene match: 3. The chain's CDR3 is CASSLHGTGYEQYF. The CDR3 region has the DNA TGTGCCAGCAGTTTACATGGGACAGGGTACGAGCAGTACTTC.

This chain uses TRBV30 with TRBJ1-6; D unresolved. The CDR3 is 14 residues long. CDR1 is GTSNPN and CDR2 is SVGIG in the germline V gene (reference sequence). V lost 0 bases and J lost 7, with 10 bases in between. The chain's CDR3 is CAWSVRGLNSPLHF. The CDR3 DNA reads TGTGCCTGGAGTGTACGGGGTCTCAATTCACCCCTCCACTTT.

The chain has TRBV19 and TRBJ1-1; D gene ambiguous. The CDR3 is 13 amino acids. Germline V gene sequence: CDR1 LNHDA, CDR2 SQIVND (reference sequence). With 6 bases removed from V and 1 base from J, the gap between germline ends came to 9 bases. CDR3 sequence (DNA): TGTGCCAGTAGGCGTCAGGAGAACACTGAAGCTTTCTTT. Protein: CASRRQENTEAFF.

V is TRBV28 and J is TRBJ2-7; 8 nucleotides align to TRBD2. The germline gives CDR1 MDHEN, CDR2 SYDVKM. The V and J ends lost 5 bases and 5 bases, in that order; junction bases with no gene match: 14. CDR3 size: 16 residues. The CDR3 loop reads CASSPVSSGKDHEQYF. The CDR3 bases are TGTGCCAGCAGTCCCGTAAGTAGCGGGAAAGACCACGAGCAGTACTTC.

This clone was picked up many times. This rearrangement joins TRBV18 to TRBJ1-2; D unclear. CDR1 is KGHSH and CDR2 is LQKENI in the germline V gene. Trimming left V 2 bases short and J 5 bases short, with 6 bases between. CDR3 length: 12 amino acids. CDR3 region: CASSPDNYGYTF. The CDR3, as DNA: TGTGCCAGCTCACCAGACAATTATGGCTACACCTTC.

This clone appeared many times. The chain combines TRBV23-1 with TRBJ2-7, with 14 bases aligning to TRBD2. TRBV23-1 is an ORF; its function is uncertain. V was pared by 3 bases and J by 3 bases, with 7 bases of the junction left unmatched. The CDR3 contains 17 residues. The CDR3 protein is CASSHLRGTSGSYEQYF. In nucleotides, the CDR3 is TGCGCCAGCAGTCACCTGAGGGGGACTAGCGGGAGCTACGAGCAGTACTTC.

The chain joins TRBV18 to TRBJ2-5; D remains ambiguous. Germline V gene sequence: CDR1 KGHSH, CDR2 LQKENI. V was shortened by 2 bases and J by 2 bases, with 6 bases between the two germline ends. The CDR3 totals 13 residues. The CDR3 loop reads CASSPNGQETQYF. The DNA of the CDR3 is TGTGCCAGCTCACCAAACGGTCAAGAGACCCAGTACTTC.

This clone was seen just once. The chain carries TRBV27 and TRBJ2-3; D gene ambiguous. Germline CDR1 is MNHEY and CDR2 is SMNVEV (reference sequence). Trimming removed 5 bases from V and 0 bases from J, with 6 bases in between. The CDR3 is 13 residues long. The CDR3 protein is CASSIHSTDTQYF. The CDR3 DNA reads TGTGCCAGCAGTATCCATAGCACAGATACGCAGTATTTT.

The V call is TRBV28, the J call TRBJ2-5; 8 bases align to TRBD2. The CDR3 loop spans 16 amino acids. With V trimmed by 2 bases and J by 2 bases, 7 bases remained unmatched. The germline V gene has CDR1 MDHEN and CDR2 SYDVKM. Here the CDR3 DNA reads TGTGCCAGCAGTTTAGTAGGACTAGCCGTACAAGAGACCCAGTACTTC. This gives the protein CASSLVGLAVQETQYF.

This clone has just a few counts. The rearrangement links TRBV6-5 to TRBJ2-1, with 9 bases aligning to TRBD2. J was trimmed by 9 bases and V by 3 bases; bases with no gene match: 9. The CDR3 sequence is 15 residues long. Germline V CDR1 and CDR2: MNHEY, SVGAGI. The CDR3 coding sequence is TGTGCCAGCAGTTATCAGGTAGCGGGAGTTAGTGAGCAGTTCTTC. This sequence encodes CASSYQVAGVSEQFF.

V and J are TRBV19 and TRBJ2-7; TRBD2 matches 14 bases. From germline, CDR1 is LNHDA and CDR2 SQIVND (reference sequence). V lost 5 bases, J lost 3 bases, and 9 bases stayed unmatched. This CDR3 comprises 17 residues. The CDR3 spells CASSRRLAGGPRYEQYF. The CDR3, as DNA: TGTGCCAGTAGTCGCAGACTAGCGGGAGGGCCCCGCTACGAGCAGTACTTC.

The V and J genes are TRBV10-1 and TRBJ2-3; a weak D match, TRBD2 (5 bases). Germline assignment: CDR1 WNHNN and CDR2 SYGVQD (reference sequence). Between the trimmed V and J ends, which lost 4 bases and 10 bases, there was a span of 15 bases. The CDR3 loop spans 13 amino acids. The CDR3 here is CASSGLARGPQYF. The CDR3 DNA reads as TGCGCCAGCAGTGGTTTAGCTAGAGGGCCGCAGTATTTT.

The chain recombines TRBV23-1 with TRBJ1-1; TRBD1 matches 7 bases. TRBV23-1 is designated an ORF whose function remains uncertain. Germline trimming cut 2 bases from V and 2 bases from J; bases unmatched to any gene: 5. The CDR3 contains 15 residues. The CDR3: CASSQRQGQNTEAFF. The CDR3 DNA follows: TGCGCCAGCAGTCAACGACAGGGACAAAACACTGAAGCTTTCTTT.

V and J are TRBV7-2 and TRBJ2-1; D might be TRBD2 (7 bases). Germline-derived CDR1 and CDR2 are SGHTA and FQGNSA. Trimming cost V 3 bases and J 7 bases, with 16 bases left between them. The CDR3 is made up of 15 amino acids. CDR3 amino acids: CASSFPGLTGNEQFF. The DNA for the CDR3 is TGTGCCAGCAGCTTCCCGGGACTAACAGGGAATGAGCAGTTCTTC.

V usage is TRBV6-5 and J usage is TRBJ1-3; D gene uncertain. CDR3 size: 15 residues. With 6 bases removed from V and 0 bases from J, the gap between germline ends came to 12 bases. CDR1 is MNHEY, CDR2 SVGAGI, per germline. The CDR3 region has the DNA TGTGCCAGCAGCGCCTTTGAGGCCTCTGGAAACACCATATATTTT. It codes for CASSAFEASGNTIYF.

DNA of the CDR3: TGCGCCAGCAGCTTCAGGGTAGACGAGCAGTACTTC. Translating it yields CASSFRVDEQYF. The chain combines TRBV5-1 with TRBJ2-7; the D gene is possibly TRBD1 (5 bases). Germline assignment: CDR1 SGHRS and CDR2 YFSETQ. The V gene lost 2 bases and the J gene lost 5 bases, with 8 bases spanning the gap. This CDR3 contains 12 residues.

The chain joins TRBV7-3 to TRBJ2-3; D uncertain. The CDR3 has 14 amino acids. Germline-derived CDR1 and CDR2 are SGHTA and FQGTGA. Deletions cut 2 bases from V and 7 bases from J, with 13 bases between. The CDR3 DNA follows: TGTGCCAGCAGCTTAGGGTTGGGCGTCAATACGCAGTATTTT. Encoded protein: CASSLGLGVNTQYF.

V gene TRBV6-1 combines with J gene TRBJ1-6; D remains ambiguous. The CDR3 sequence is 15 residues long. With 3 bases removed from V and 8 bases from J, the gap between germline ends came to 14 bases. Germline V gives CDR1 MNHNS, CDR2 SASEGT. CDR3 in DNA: TGTGCCAGCAGTGATGCCCCAGGCCGACATTCACCCCTCCACTTT. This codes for CASSDAPGRHSPLHF.

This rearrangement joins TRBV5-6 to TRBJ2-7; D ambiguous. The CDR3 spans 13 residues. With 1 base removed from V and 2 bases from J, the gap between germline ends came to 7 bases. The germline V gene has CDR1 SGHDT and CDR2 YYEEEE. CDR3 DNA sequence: TGTGCCAGCAGCTTGACGACAACCTACGAGCAGTACTTC. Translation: CASSLTTTYEQYF.